Presented here are 11 T cell receptor beta chains from one specimen sequenced in a study of beta chain features in type 1 diabetes. Regarding the study as a whole: All four CD4+ subsets from Type 1 diabetes patients carried moderately but significantly shorter TCRB CDR3s.

Their antigens are not known. Expressed TCRB transcripts got sequenced, as all isolated RNA was reverse transcribed. Assay: immunoSEQ multiplex PCR; the TCRdb copy retains only in-frame clones and omits some. Of about 190,000 clones in the sample, around 7.8% were seen once. The sample was central memory CD4+ T cells from blood. Source of these receptors: a woman between 35 and 50 years old with type 1 diabetes.

This clone showed up just a few times. This sequence joins TRBV6-6 and TRBJ2-5, with D perhaps TRBD1 (6 bases). Trimming shortened V by 5 bases and J by 5 bases, and 15 bases separated the two germline ends. Germline V CDR1 and CDR2: MNHNY, SVGAGI (reference sequence). The length of the CDR3 is 14 residues. The chain's CDR3 is CASSQNRETETQYF. The CDR3 bases are TGTGCCAGCAGTCAAAACAGGGAGACGGAGACCCAGTACTTC.

This clone came up a few times. The rearrangement links TRBV19 to TRBJ1-2, with 9 nucleotides matching TRBD1. Germline CDR1 reads LNHDA; CDR2 reads SQIVND (reference sequence). The CDR3 loop spans 15 amino acids. With V trimmed by 7 bases and J by 8 bases, 14 bases remained unmatched. Written as DNA, the CDR3 is TGTGCCAGTAACCCCGGGACAGGGTTTTTCTTCGGCTACACCTTC. Translation gives CASNPGTGFFFGYTF.

This clone has more than one count but fewer than ten. The chain is built from TRBV29-1 and TRBJ1-1, with 9 bases fitting TRBD1. The germline V gene encodes CDR1 SQVTM and CDR2 ANQGSEA. The CDR3 contains 14 residues. The ends lost 6 bases at V and 7 bases at J; junction bases unmatched: 12. As DNA, the CDR3 is TGCAGCGTATCCGGGACAGGGAGAAAAGGTGAAGCTTTCTTT. It specifies CSVSGTGRKGEAFF.

The chain has TRBV28 and TRBJ1-2, with 8 positions matching TRBD1. There are 13 residues in the CDR3. CDR1 MDHEN and CDR2 SYDVKM come from the germline V gene. After removal of 6 bases from V and 8 bases from J, the junction contained 8 bases not matched to a gene. DNA of the CDR3: TGTGCCAGCAGCCCGGACAGGGCTGAGGGCTACACCTTC. It translates to CASSPDRAEGYTF.

This clone was detected only a few times. This chain uses TRBV6-6 with TRBJ1-6; D unresolved. Germline assignment: CDR1 MNHNY and CDR2 SVGAGI (reference sequence). V was cut by 2 bases and J by 8 bases, with 10 bases left in between. The CDR3 contains 14 residues. The CDR3 reads CASSYRIRDSPLHF. CDR3 nucleotides: TGTGCCAGCAGTTACAGGATCCGGGATTCACCCCTCCACTTT.

There are a few counts of this clone. The gene calls are TRBV19 and TRBJ2-6; 8 bases are a match to TRBD1. Per the germline V gene, CDR1 is LNHDA and CDR2 is SQIVND (reference sequence). The CDR3 runs 14 residues. Trimming removed 9 bases from V and 1 base from J; junction bases left unmatched: 2. CDR3: CASRTGSGANVLTF. The DNA for the CDR3 is TGTGCCAGCAGGACAGGGTCTGGGGCCAACGTCCTGACTTTC. The entire variable domain, with the rest obtained from reference TRBV19 and TRBJ2-6, is as follows: DGGITQSPKYLFRKEGQNVTLSCEQNLNHDAMYWYRQDPGQGLRLIYYSQIVNDFQKGDIAEGYSVSREKKESFPLTVTSAQKNPTAFYLCASRTGSGANVLTFGAGSRLTVL.

This clone was seen only a few times. The chain carries TRBV27 and TRBJ2-7, with 9 bases matching TRBD1. The CDR3 covers 14 residues. CDR1 and CDR2 from the germline V gene are MNHEY and SMNVEV (reference sequence). After removal of 6 bases from V and 0 bases from J, the junction contained 3 bases not matched to a gene. For the CDR3, the DNA is TGTGCCAGCAGGCCGGGACAGGGCTCCTACGAGCAGTACTTC. It yields the protein CASRPGQGSYEQYF.

This clone turned up a few times. The chain carries TRBV5-4 and TRBJ1-1; 9 bases align to TRBD1. From germline, CDR1 is SGHNT and CDR2 YYREEE (reference sequence). The CDR3 has 17 residues. Trimming at V came to 1 base and at J to 1 base, leaving 8 bases not matched to a gene. For the CDR3, the DNA is TGTGCCAGCAGCTTGCCCCGACAGGGGGTAAAGAACACTGAAGCTTTCTTT. Translated, it gives CASSLPRQGVKNTEAFF.

This chain links TRBV5-4 with TRBJ1-1; possible D gene TRBD1, 6 bases. The CDR3 sequence is 15 residues long. Germline V gives CDR1 SGHNT, CDR2 YYREEE (reference sequence). Trimming took off 4 bases at V and 4 bases at J, with 17 bases between the two ends. The CDR3 DNA reads as TGTGCCAGCAGCCAGGCGGAGGGGGGGGGCACTGAAGCTTTCTTT. Translated: CASSQAEGGGTEAFF.

This clone showed up just a few times. The chain joins TRBV28 to TRBJ2-7; TRBD1 aligns across 9 bases. The CDR3 sequence is 16 residues long. Germline CDR1 and CDR2: MDHEN and SYDVKM. Unmatched junction bases numbered 11, after V lost 5 bases and J lost 3 bases. Written as DNA, the CDR3 is TGTGCCAGCAGTGTAACAGGGGGCCTGAGGGGCTACGAGCAGTACTTC. Translation gives CASSVTGGLRGYEQYF.

The table lists this clone with a few counts. This CDR3 is CASSQEGGRLYNEQFF. The CDR3 region has the DNA TGCGCCAGCAGCCAAGAGGGCGGGAGACTCTACAATGAGCAGTTCTTC. The chain uses TRBV4-3 and TRBJ2-1; 7 positions agree with TRBD2. Germline values: CDR1 LGHNA, CDR2 YSLEER. The CDR3 totals 16 residues. With V trimmed by 0 bases and J by 3 bases, 5 bases remained unmatched.